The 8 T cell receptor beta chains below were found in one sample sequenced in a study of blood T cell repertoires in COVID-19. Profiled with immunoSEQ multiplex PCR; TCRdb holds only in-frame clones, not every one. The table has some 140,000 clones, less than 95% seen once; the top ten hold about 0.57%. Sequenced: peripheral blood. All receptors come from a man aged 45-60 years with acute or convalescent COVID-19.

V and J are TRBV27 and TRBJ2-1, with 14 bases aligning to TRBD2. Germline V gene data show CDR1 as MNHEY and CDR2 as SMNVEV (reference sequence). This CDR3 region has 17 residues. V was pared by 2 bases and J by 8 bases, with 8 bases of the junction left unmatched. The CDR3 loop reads CASSLPPGTSGSDEQFF. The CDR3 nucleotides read TGTGCCAGCAGTTTACCCCCCGGGACTAGCGGGAGCGATGAGCAGTTCTTC.

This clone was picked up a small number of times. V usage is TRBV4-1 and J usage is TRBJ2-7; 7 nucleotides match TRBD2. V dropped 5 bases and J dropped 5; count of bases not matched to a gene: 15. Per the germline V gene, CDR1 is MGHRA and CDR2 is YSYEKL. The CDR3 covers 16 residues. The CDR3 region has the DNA TGCGCCAGCAGCAGTGGGATGGGGCGGGAGCGAAACGAGCAGTACTTC. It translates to CASSSGMGRERNEQYF.

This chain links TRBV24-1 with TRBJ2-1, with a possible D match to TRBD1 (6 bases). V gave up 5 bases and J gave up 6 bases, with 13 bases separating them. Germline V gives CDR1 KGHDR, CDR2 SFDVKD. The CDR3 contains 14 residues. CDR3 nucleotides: TGTGCCACCAGTGGCAGGGGCCGGGGCAATGAGCAGTTCTTC. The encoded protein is CATSGRGRGNEQFF.

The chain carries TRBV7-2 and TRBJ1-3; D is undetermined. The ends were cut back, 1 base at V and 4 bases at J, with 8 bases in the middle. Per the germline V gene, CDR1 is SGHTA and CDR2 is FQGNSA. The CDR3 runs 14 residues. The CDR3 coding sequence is TGTGCCAGCAGCTTAGGAGGGATCGGAAACACCATATATTTT. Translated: CASSLGGIGNTIYF. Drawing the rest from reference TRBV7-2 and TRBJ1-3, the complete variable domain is GAGVSQSPSNKVTEKGKDVELRCDPISGHTALYWYRQSLGQGLEFLIYFQGNSAPDKSGLPSDRFSAERTGGSVSTLTIQRTQQEDSAVYLCASSLGGIGNTIYFGEGSWLTVV.

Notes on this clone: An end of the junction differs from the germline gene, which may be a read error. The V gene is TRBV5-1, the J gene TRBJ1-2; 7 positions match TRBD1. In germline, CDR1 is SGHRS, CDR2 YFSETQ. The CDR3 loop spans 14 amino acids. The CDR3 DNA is TGCGCCAGCCGCTTATACCAGGGGGACTATGGCTACACCTTC. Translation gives CASRLYQGDYGYTF.

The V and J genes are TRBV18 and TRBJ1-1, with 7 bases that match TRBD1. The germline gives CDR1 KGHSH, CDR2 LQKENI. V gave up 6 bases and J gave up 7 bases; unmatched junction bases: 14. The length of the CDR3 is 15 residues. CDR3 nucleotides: TGTGCCAGCTCGACATCAAGGGCAGGGGGAGGTGAAGCTTTCTTT. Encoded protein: CASSTSRAGGGEAFF.

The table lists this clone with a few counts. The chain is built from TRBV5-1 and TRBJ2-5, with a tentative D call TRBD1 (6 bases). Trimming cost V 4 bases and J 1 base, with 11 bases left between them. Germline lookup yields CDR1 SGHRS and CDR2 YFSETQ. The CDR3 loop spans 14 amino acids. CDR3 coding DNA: TGCGCCAGCAGCCCAGGACAGCCCCAAGAGACCCAGTACTTC. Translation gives CASSPGQPQETQYF.

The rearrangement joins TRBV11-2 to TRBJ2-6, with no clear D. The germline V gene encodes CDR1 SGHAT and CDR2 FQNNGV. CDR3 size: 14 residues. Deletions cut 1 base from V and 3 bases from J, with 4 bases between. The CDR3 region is CASSLGHGANVLTF. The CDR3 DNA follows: TGTGCCAGCAGCTTAGGTCATGGGGCCAACGTCCTGACTTTC.